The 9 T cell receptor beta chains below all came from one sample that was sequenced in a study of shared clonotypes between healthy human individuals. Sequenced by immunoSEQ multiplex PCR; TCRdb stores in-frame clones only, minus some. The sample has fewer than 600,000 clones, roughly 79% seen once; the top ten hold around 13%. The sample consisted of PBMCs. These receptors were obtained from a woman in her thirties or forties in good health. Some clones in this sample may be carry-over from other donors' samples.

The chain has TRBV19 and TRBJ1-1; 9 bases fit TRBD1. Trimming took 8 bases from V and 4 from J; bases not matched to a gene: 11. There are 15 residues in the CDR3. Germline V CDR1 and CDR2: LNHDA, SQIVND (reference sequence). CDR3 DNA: TGTGCCAGTCTAACCGGGGGACAGGGAGGCACTGAAGCTTTCTTT. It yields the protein CASLTGGQGGTEAFF.

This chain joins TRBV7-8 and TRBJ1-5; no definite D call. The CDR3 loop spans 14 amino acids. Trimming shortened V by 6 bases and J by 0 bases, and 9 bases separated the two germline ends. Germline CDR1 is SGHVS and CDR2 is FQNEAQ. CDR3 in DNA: TGTGCCAGCAGTGGCGGACTTAGCAATCAGCCCCAGCATTTT. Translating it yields CASSGGLSNQPQHF.

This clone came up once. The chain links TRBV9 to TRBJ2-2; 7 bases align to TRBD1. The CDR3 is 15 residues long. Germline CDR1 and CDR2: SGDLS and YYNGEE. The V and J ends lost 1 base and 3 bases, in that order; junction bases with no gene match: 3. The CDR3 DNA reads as TGTGCCAGCAGCGTACTTCAGGGGGACACCGGGGAGCTGTTTTTT. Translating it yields CASSVLQGDTGELFF. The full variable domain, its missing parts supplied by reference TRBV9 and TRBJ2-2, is DSGVTQTPKHLITATGQRVTLRCSPRSGDLSVYWYQQSLDQGLQFLIQYYNGEERAKGNILERFSAQQFPDLHSELNLSSLELGDSALYFCASSVLQGDTGELFFGEGSRLTVL.

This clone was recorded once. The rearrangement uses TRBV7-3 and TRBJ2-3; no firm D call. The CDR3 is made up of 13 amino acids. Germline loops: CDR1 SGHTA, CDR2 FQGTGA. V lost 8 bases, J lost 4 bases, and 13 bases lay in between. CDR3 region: CASATGSSDTQYF. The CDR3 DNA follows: TGTGCCAGCGCGACCGGATCATCAGATACGCAGTATTTT.

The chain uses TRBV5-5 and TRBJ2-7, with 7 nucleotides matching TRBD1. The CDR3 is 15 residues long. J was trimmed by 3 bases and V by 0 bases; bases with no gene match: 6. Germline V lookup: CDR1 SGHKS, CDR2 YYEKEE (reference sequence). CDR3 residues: CASSLAAQGVYEQYF. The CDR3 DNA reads TGTGCCAGCAGCTTGGCCGCTCAGGGGGTCTACGAGCAGTACTTC.

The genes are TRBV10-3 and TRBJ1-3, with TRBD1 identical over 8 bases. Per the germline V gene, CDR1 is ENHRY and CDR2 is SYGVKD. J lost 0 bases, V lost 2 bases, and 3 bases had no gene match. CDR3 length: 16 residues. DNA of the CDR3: TGTGCCATCAGTGAGCGACAGGGGAGCTCTGGAAACACCATATATTTT. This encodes CAISERQGSSGNTIYF.

CDR3 residues: CASSGKLADHTDTQYF. CDR3 sequence (DNA): TGTGCCAGCAGCGGTAAACTAGCGGACCACACAGATACGCAGTATTTT. V is TRBV9 and J is TRBJ2-3; TRBD2 agrees at 8 bases. The V and J ends lost 3 bases and 2 bases, in that order; junction bases with no gene match: 8. The CDR3 consists of 16 residues. CDR1 is SGDLS, CDR2 YYNGEE, per germline.

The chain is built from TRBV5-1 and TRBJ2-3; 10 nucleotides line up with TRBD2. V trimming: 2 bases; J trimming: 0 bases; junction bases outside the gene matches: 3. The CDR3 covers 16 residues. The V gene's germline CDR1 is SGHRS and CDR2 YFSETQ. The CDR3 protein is CASSFGLAVSTDTQYF. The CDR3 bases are TGCGCCAGCAGCTTCGGACTAGCGGTCAGCACAGATACGCAGTATTTT.

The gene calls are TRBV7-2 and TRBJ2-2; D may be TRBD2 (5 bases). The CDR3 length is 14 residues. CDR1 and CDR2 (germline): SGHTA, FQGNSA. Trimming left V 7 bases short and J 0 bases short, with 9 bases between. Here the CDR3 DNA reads TGTGCCAGCAAGGGAGACGCGAACACCGGGGAGCTGTTTTTT. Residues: CASKGDANTGELFF.